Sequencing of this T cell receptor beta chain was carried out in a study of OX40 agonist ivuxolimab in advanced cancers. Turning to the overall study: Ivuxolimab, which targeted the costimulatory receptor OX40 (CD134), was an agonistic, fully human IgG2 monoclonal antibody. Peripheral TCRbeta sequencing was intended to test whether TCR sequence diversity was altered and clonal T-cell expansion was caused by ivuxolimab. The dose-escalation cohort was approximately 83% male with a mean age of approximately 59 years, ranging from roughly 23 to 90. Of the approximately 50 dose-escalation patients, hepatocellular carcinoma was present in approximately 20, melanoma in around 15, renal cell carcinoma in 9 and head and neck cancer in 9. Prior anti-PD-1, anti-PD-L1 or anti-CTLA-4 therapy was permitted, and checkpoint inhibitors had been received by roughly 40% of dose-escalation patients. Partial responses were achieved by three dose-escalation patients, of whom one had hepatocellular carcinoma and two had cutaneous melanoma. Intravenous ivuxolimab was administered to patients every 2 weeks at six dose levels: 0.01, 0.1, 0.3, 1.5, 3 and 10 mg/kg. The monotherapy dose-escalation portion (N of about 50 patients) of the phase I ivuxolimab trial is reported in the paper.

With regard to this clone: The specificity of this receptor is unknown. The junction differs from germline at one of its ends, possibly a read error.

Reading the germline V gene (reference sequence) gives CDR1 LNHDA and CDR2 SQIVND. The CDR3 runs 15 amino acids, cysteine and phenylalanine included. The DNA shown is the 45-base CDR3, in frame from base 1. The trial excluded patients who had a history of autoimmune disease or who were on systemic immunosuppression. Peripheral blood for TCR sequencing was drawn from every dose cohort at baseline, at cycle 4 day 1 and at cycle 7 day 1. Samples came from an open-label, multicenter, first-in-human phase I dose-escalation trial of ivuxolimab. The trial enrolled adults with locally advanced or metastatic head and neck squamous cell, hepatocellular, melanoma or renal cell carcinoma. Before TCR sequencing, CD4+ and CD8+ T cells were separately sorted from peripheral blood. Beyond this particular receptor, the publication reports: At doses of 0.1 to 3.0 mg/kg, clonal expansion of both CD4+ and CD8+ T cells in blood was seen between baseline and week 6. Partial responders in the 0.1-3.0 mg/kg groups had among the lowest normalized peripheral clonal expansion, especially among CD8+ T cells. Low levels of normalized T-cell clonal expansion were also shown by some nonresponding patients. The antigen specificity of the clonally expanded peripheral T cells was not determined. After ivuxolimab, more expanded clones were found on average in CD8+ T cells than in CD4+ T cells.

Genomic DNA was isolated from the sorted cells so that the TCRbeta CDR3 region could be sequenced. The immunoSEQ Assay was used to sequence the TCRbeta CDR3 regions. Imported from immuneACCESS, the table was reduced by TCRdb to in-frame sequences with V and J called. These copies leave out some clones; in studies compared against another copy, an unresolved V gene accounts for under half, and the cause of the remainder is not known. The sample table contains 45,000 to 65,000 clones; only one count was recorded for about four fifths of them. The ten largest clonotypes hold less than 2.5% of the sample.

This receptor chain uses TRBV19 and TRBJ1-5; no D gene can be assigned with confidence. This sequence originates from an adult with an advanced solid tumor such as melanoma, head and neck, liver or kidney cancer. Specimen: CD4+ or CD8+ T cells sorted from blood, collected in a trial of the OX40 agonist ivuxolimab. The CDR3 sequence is CASKDISRSNRPQHF. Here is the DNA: TGTGCCAGTAAAGATATCTCGAGGAGCAATCGGCCCCAGCATTTT.